This T cell receptor (beta chain) originates from a study of cytomegalovirus exposure and HLA in healthy donors. On the study more broadly: Of all 400 or so donors who were genotyped, roughly 81% belonged to the Caucasian-associated ancestry cluster. Points from the study as a whole: There were a few CMV-associated chains whose specificity for CMV antigens was confirmed in vitro.

Concerning this clone itself: Its antigen is as yet unknown.

Primers: 60 Vbeta forward and 13 Jbeta reverse. Some clones are missing from TCRdb's copy, which holds only in-frame ones; the method was immunoSEQ multiplex PCR. This sample's clone table lists roughly 120,000 clones. CDR1 is SQVTM, CDR2 ANQGSEA, per germline. This CDR3 contains 15 residues. The V gene end was trimmed by 7 bases and the J gene end by 5 bases; junction bases not matched to a gene: 17. Sequencing was performed on PBMCs. This sequence was found in a man aged 18 to 30 in good health and CMV-seronegative. The chain combines TRBV29-1 with TRBJ2-7; the match to TRBD2 covers 7 bases. CDR3 sequence: CSASNRQWGGNEQYF. Written as DNA, the CDR3 is TGCAGCGCCTCCAACCGGCAGTGGGGAGGGAACGAGCAGTACTTC.